These 26 T cell receptor beta chains came from one sample sequenced in a study of blood T cells in healthy people across ages. The use of a sample-barcoded 5' primer and a J-beta primer mix characterized a second PCR of about 7 to 12 cycles. MiXCR, run by TCRdb on the 5' RACE reads, gives a single entry per CDR3 protein. This repertoire shows around 1,700,000 distinct CDR3 sequences, 28% found once; its top ten account for around 7.7%. The sequencing sample was made of blood. These receptors originate from a young woman in good health.

In regard to this clonotype: One junction end does not reproduce the germline sequence, and a read error may be involved. The chain employs TRBV18 and TRBJ2-7; D is ambiguous. This CDR3 is 14 amino acids long. CDR1 is KGHSH and CDR2 is LQKENI in the germline V gene. CDR3 in amino acids: CASPPLDTAREQYF. The DNA of the CDR3 is TGTGCCAGCCCACCCTTAGACACGGCGCGGGAGCAGTACTTC. The full variable domain, completed using reference TRBV18 and TRBJ2-7, is NAGVMQNPRHLVRRRGQEARLRCSPMKGHSHVYWYRQLPEEGLKFMVYLQKENIIDESGMPKERFSAEFPKEGPSILRIQQVVRGDSAAYFCASPPLDTAREQYFGPGTRLTVT.

A few counts support this clonotype. The chain employs TRBV12-5 and TRBJ1-2; unclear D gene. V gave up 2 bases and J gave up 2 bases, with 15 bases separating them. This CDR3 spans 16 amino acids. Germline V gene data show CDR1 as LGHNT and CDR2 as FRNRAP. The CDR3 region is CASGLPPAGPNYGYTF. The CDR3 bases are TGTGCTAGTGGTTTGCCCCCGGCAGGACCAAACTATGGCTACACCTTC.

This chain uses TRBV20-1 with TRBJ2-5; 7 bases are shared with TRBD2. With the DNA end fitting TRBJ2-7 better, the J assignment may be wrong. The CDR3 spans 16 residues. Germline assignment: CDR1 DFQATT and CDR2 SNEGSKA (reference sequence). In DNA, the CDR3 is TGCAGTGCTAGGGACCGCCGAGCGGGGAGGTATAACGAGCAGTACTTC. It translates to CSARDRRAGRYNEQYF.

The V call is TRBV30, the J call TRBJ2-5; TRBD2 aligns across 15 bases. Per germline, CDR1 GTSNPN and CDR2 SVGIG (reference sequence). The CDR3 contains 17 residues. Trimming cost V 3 bases and J 0 bases; bases outside gene matches: 5. The CDR3 nucleotides are TGTGCCTGGAGGGGGACTAGCGGGGGGCTAAACCAAGAGACCCAGTACTTC. Residues: CAWRGTSGGLNQETQYF.

This chain connects TRBV10-3 to TRBJ2-7, with 7 nucleotides matching TRBD2. This CDR3 is built from 15 residues. The V gene's germline CDR1 is ENHRY and CDR2 SYGVKD. V gave up 4 bases and J gave up 1 base; unmatched junction bases: 7. In nucleotides, the CDR3 is TGTGCCATCAGTGGCGGGGGATTGAAGTCCTACGAGCAGTACTTC. Protein: CAISGGGLKSYEQYF.

This clonotype has ten or more counts. The chain joins TRBV6-1 to TRBJ1-6, with a possible D match to TRBD1 (6 bases). This CDR3 has 17 amino acids. Germline V CDR1 and CDR2: MNHNS, SASEGT. With 6 bases removed from V and 8 bases from J, the gap between germline ends came to 23 bases. CDR3: CASRPLGGALKDSPLHF. DNA for the CDR3: TGTGCCAGCAGACCCCTGGGGGGGGCTCTTAAGGATTCACCCCTCCACTTT.

In its sample, this clonotype was seen many times. This rearrangement joins TRBV10-3 to TRBJ2-5; TRBD1 might be the D (6 bases). CDR3 length equals 14 residues. CDR1 ENHRY and CDR2 SYGVKD come from the germline V gene. V shed 2 bases and J shed 5 bases, with 12 bases lying between them. CDR3 sequence reads: CAISEQGQGETQYF. The CDR3 DNA reads as TGTGCCATCAGTGAGCAGGGGCAGGGGGAGACCCAGTACTTC.

V usage is TRBV30 and J usage is TRBJ2-7; 12 bases are shared with TRBD1. V lost 8 bases and J lost 5; bases outside the gene matches: 7. Germline V gene sequence: CDR1 GTSNPN, CDR2 SVGIG (reference sequence). This CDR3 has 13 residues. For the CDR3, the DNA is TGTGCCGGGGACAGGGGGCGGTCCCACGAGCAGTACTTC. Translation: CAGDRGRSHEQYF.

This clonotype was observed many times. The chain recombines TRBV5-1 with TRBJ2-3; D remains unclear. Per the germline V gene, CDR1 is SGHRS and CDR2 is YFSETQ. The CDR3 sequence is 13 residues long. V was trimmed by 10 bases and J by 0 bases, leaving 12 bases between them. The DNA for the CDR3 is TGCGCCTCAGAGAGTTCTAGCACAGATACGCAGTATTTT. It codes for CASESSSTDTQYF. Filled out from reference TRBV5-1 and TRBJ2-3, the complete variable domain reads KAGVTQTPRYLIKTRGQQVTLSCSPISGHRSVSWYQQTPGQGLQFLFEYFSETQRNKGNFPGRFSGRQFSNSRSEMNVSTLELGDSALYLCASESSSTDTQYFGPGTRLTVL.

J is TRBJ2-7 and V is TRBV7-9; 8 bases align to TRBD1. V lost 3 bases and J lost 7; bases outside the gene matches: 11. CDR1 is SEHNR and CDR2 is FQNEAQ in the germline V gene (reference sequence). This CDR3 comprises 15 residues. In nucleotides, the CDR3 is TGTGCCAGCAGCTTTGACAGGGGAAGGTACAATGAGCAGTACTTC. It translates to CASSFDRGRYNEQYF.

V gene TRBV12-3 or TRBV12-4 combines with J gene TRBJ2-3; TRBD2 agrees at 10 bases. After removal of 4 bases from V and 4 bases from J, the junction contained 8 bases not matched to a gene. This CDR3 contains 16 residues. The CDR3 DNA reads TGTGCCAGCAGTTATGGACCAGCGGGGGGGCCAGATACGCAGTATTTT. Its protein is CASSYGPAGGPDTQYF.

The chain has TRBV7-8 and TRBJ2-5; 8 bases map to TRBD2. The V and J ends lost 0 bases and 9 bases, in that order; junction bases with no gene match: 6. Germline V gene data show CDR1 as SGHVS and CDR2 as FQNEAQ. There are 14 residues in the CDR3. CDR3 protein: CASSLAGRAEAQYF. As DNA, the CDR3 is TGTGCCAGCAGCTTAGCCGGGAGGGCCGAGGCCCAGTACTTC.

This clonotype was observed a few times. The V call is TRBV20-1, the J call TRBJ2-2; TRBD2 agrees at 14 bases. This CDR3 has 16 residues. V lost 6 bases to trimming and J lost 5 bases; unmatched junction nucleotides: 8. In germline, CDR1 is DFQATT, CDR2 SNEGSKA (reference sequence). CDR3 coding DNA: TGCAGTGCCGGGACTAGCGGGAGCGTTCGTACCGGGGAGCTGTTTTTT. Translation gives CSAGTSGSVRTGELFF.

This chain connects TRBV20-1 to TRBJ1-1, with D maybe TRBD1 (5 bases). Trimming took off 1 base at V and 10 bases at J, with 10 bases between the two ends. The CDR3 covers 11 residues. Germline V CDR1 and CDR2: DFQATT, SNEGSKA (reference sequence). The CDR3: CSARGPDRAFF. DNA for the CDR3: TGCAGTGCTAGAGGACCCGACAGAGCTTTCTTT.

The gene calls are TRBV5-1 and TRBJ2-7; D is possibly TRBD1 or TRBD2 (6 bases each). The V and J ends lost 3 bases and 0 bases respectively, with 13 bases between them. Germline CDR1 SGHRS, CDR2 YFSETQ. The CDR3 is made up of 15 amino acids. CDR3 loop: CASSWGGQSSYEQYF. Written as DNA, the CDR3 is TGCGCCAGCAGCTGGGGAGGACAGAGCTCCTACGAGCAGTACTTC.

V is TRBV3-1 and J is TRBJ2-1, with a weak D call TRBD2 (6 bases). The CDR3 extends over 12 amino acids. The germline V gene has CDR1 LGHDT and CDR2 YNNKEL (reference sequence). Trimming cost V 0 bases and J 10 bases, with 7 bases left between them. The CDR3 here is CASSQEGGEQFF. The CDR3 region has the DNA TGTGCCAGCAGCCAAGAGGGAGGAGAGCAGTTCTTC.

This clonotype was recorded many times. This chain connects TRBV7-2 to TRBJ2-7; possibly TRBD2 for D (5 bases). Germline V gene data show CDR1 as SGHTA and CDR2 as FQGNSA. The V gene lost 5 bases and the J gene lost 1 base, with 27 bases spanning the gap. The CDR3 runs to 19 residues. CDR3 DNA: TGTGCCAGCAGCGCGCGGCGGCTTAGCGCCGAGATGACATCCTACGAGCAGTACTTC. Its protein is CASSARRLSAEMTSYEQYF.

The rearrangement links TRBV20-1 to TRBJ2-5, with TRBD1 identical over 10 bases. The CDR3 spans 16 residues. J gave up 11 bases and V 4 bases, and 19 bases lay outside the gene matches. In germline, CDR1 is DFQATT, CDR2 SNEGSKA (reference sequence). Here the CDR3 reads CSAIPPGQGPSNEQYF. The CDR3 region has the DNA TGCAGTGCTATCCCCCCGGGACAGGGGCCTTCGAATGAGCAGTACTTC.

V and J are TRBV2 and TRBJ2-5; the D is unclear. This CDR3 is 14 amino acids long. V shed 0 bases and J shed 2 bases, with 7 bases lying between them. The germline gives CDR1 SNHLY, CDR2 FYNNEI. The DNA of the CDR3 is TGTGCCAGCAGTGAAGCACTCTTACAAGAGACCCAGTACTTC. This gives the protein CASSEALLQETQYF. The entire variable domain, with the rest obtained from reference TRBV2 and TRBJ2-5, is as follows: EPEVTQTPSHQVTQMGQEVILRCVPISNHLYFYWYRQILGQKVEFLVSFYNNEISEKSEIFDDQFSVERPDGSNFTLKIRSTKLEDSAMYFCASSEALLQETQYFGPGTRLLVL.

The genes are TRBV9 and TRBJ2-2; D possibly corresponds to TRBD2 (7 bases). From germline, CDR1 is SGDLS and CDR2 YYNGEE. The CDR3 sequence is 15 residues long. With 0 bases removed from V and 6 bases from J, the gap between germline ends came to 12 bases. For the CDR3, the DNA is TGTGCCAGCAGCGTAGAAGGGGGGGCCGCCGGGGAGCTGTTTTTT. It encodes CASSVEGGAAGELFF.

In this sample, this clonotype turned up many times. The chain links TRBV9 to TRBJ2-7; D perhaps matches TRBD1 (6 bases). V was clipped by 3 bases and J by 4 bases, with 14 bases between them. CDR1 and CDR2 (germline): SGDLS, YYNGEE. The CDR3 length is 14 residues. CDR3 coding DNA: TGTGCCAGCAGCGCCCAAACACAGGGATACGAGCAGTACTTC. Its protein product is CASSAQTQGYEQYF.

On this clonotype: It may be a read error: a sequence one base away is much more abundant. The J gene is TRBJ2-4, the V gene TRBV6-6; 7 bases match TRBD1. The end of the DNA is better explained by TRBJ2-7, so the J call may be wrong. The CDR3 consists of 14 residues. Germline lookup yields CDR1 MNHNY and CDR2 SVGAGI (reference sequence). The CDR3 sequence is CASKGRDSTHEQYF. The CDR3 region has the DNA TGTGCCAGCAAGGGTAGGGACAGCACCCACGAGCAGTACTTC.

In its sample, this clonotype was seen many times. V gene TRBV7-2 combines with J gene TRBJ2-5; D may be TRBD2 (5 bases). V gave up 0 bases and J gave up 5 bases, with 13 bases separating them. Looked up from germline, CDR1 is SGHTA and CDR2 is FQGNSA. This CDR3 comprises 15 residues. In DNA form, the CDR3 reads TGTGCCAGCAGCTTAGCAGGCGGGCAGAGGGAGACCCAGTACTTC. Residues: CASSLAGGQRETQYF.

This clonotype was seen at least ten times. This chain uses TRBV11-2 with TRBJ2-5; D call uncertain. Trimming stripped 7 bases from V and 4 bases from J, with 16 bases between. The CDR3 runs 14 residues. The germline V gene has CDR1 SGHAT and CDR2 FQNNGV. The CDR3 here is CASTTPARIETQYF. CDR3 sequence (DNA): TGTGCCAGCACCACCCCGGCGAGGATAGAGACCCAGTACTTC.

This clonotype was seen many times. CDR3 residues: CASRLLGIDIQYF. The CDR3 DNA is TGTGCCAGCAGACTCCTCGGAATTGACATTCAGTACTTC. This chain connects TRBV2 to TRBJ2-4; D remains unclear. With 6 bases removed from V and 8 bases from J, the gap between germline ends came to 14 bases. Looked up from germline, CDR1 is SNHLY and CDR2 is FYNNEI. This CDR3 contains 13 residues.

V gene TRBV18 combines with J gene TRBJ2-1; D is ambiguous. V lost 3 bases, J lost 5 bases, and 11 bases lay in between. This CDR3 spans 14 amino acids. Germline V gene sequence: CDR1 KGHSH, CDR2 LQKENI. The CDR3 here is CASSPSTDDNEQFF. The CDR3 nucleotides read TGTGCCAGCTCACCTTCGACGGATGACAATGAGCAGTTCTTC.